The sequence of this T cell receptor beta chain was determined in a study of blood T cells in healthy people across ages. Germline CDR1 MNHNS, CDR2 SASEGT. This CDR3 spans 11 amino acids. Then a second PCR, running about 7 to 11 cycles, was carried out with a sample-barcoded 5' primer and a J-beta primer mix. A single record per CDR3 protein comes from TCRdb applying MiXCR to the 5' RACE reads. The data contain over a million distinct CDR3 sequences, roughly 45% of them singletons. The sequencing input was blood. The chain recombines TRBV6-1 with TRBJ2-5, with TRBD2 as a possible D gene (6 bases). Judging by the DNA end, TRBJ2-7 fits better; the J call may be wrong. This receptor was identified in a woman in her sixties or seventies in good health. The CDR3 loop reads CASRDGSEQYF. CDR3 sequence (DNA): TGTGCCAGCAGGGACGGGAGCGAGCAGTACTTC.